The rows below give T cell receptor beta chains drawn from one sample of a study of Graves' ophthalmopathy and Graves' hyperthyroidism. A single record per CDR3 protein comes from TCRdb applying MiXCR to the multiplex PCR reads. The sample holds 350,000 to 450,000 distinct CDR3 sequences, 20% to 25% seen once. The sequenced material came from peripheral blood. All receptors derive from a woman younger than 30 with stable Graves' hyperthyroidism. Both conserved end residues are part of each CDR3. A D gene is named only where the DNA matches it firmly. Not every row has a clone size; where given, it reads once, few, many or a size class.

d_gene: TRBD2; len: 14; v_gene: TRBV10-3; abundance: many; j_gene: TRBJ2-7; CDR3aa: CAISESSGNHEQYF; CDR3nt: TGTGCCATCAGTGAGTCTAGCGGGAATCACGAGCAGTACTTC
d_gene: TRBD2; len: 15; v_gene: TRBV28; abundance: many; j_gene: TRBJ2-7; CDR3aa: CASSTTSGGPYEQYF; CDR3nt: TGTGCCAGTTCCACGACTAGCGGGGGGCCCTACGAGCAGTACTTC
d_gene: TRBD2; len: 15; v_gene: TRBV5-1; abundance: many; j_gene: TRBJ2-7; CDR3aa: CASSSGLAATYEQYF; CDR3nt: TGCGCCAGCAGTTCCGGACTAGCGGCCACCTACGAGCAGTACTTC
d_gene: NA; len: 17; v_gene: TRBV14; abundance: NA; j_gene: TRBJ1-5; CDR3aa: CASSQVSGHLSNQPQHF; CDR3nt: TGTGCCAGCAGCCAAGTTTCAGGACACCTCAGCAATCAGCCCCAGCATTTT
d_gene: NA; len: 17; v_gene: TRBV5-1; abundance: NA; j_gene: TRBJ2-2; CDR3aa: CASSLGTDSANTGELFF; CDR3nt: TGCGCCAGCAGCTTGGGGACGGACAGCGCGAACACCGGGGAGCTGTTTTTT
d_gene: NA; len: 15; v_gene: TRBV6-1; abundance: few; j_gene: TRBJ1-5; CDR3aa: CASSEHGQPNQPQHF; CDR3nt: TGTGCCAGCAGTGAACACGGACAGCCGAATCAGCCCCAGCATTTT
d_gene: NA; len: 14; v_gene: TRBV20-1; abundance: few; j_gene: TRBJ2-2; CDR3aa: CSASGRRLTGELFF; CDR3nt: TGCAGTGCTAGTGGCCGGCGGCTCACCGGGGAGCTGTTTTTT
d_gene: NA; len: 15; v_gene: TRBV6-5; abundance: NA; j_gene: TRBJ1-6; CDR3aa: CASSYSGEGPAPLHF; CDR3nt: TGTGCCAGCAGTTACTCCGGGGAGGGGCCGGCACCCCTCCACTTT
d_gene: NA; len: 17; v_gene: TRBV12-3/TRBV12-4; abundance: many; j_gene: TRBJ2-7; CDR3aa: CASSLWLAPALKDEQYF; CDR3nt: TGTGCCAGCAGTTTATGGCTAGCGCCTGCTCTGAAGGATGAGCAGTACTTC
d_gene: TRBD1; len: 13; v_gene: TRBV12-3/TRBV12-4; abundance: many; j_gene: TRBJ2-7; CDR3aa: CASSLGQGFEQYF; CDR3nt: TGTGCCAGCAGTTTGGGACAGGGGTTCGAGCAGTACTTC
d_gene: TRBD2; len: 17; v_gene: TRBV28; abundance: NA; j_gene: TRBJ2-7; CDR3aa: CASSFSLGGGESLEQYF; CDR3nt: TGTGCCAGCAGTTTTAGTCTCGGCGGGGGGGAGTCTCTCGAGCAGTACTTC
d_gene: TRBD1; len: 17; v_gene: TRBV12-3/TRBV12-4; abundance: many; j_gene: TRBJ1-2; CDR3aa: CASAGGQGKFPMGGYTF; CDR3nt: TGTGCCAGCGCAGGAGGACAGGGGAAATTTCCAATGGGTGGCTACACCTTC
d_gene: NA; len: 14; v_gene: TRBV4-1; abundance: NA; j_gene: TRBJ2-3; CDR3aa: CASSQETVTDTQYF; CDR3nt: TGCGCCAGCAGCCAAGAAACAGTAACAGATACGCAGTATTTT
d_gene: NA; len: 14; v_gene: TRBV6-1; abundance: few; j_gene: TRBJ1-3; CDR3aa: CASSRGGGGNTIYF; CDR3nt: TGTGCCAGCAGCCGAGGAGGGGGTGGAAACACCATATATTTT
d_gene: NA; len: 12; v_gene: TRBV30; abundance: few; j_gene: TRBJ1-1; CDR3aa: CAWRTTQGRTFF; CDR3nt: TGTGCCTGGAGAACCACGCAGGGGAGAACTTTCTTT
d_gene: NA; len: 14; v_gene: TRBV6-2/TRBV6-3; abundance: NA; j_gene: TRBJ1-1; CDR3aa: CASRIGRSDTEAFF; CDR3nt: TGTGCCAGCAGAATCGGACGTTCGGACACTGAAGCTTTCTTT
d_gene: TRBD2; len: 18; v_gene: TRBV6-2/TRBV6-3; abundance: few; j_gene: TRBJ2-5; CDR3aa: CASSYSNGGKSGSETQYF; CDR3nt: TGTGCCAGCAGTTACTCGAACGGGGGTAAAAGCGGGAGCGAGACCCAGTACTTC
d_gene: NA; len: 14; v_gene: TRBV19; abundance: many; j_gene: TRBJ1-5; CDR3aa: CASTLQGVGQPQHF; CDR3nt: TGTGCCAGTACCCTCCAGGGAGTCGGTCAGCCCCAGCATTTT
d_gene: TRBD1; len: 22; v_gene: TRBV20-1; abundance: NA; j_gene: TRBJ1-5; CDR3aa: CSAPSRDRRTRLGGRDNQPQHF; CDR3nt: TGCAGTGCTCCTTCCCGGGACAGGCGAACCCGGTTGGGTGGTAGGGACAATCAGCCCCAGCATTTT
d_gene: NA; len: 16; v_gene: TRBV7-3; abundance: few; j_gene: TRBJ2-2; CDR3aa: CASSLGGGVNTGELFF; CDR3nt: TGTGCCAGCAGCTTAGGGGGCGGAGTGAACACCGGGGAGCTGTTTTTT